This T cell receptor (beta chain) was obtained from a study of HIV-infected patients and healthy controls. Roughly three months, about 14 weeks, into antiretroviral therapy, follow-up blood was collected. The repertoire came from unfractionated whole blood and reflected all unsorted peripheral T cells. This clonotype was seen only a few times. There are 11 residues in the CDR3. V shed 3 bases and J shed 6 bases, with 6 bases lying between them. Germline V gene data show CDR1 as DFQATT and CDR2 as SNEGSKA (reference sequence). cDNA was made from 500 ng RNA using alpha and beta constant primers. Alpha and beta chain libraries were made separately by chain-specific third strand synthesis with multiplexing indices. MiXCR, run by TCRdb on the 5' RACE reads, gives a single entry per CDR3 protein. This table has roughly 6,600 distinct CDR3 sequences, less than 11% appearing once.

The chain joins TRBV20-1 to TRBJ2-4, with D hard to call. The clonotype was recovered from an adult with HIV infection. The specimen comprised blood, sampled during antiretroviral therapy. The CDR3 DNA follows: TGCAGTGCTAGGGATGCAAACATTCAGTACTTC. Translation: CSARDANIQYF.